These 5 T cell receptor beta chains were sequenced from one sample in a study of T and B cells in COVID-19 patients. From blood, roughly 250-500 ng of genomic DNA served as TRB template. BIOMED2 TRB-A/B primer pools were used in multiplex TRB PCR. TCRdb redid the calling of the multiplex PCR reads with MiXCR, one entry per CDR3 protein. The data hold fewer than 6,000 distinct CDR3 sequences, with roughly a quarter observed a single time. The sample was blood. These receptors all stem from a human donor with active COVID-19. The donor label of this sample is uncertain.

By share of the sample, this clonotype is medium-sized. The V call is TRBV29-1, the J call TRBJ1-2, with 7 bases lining up with TRBD1. The CDR3 length is 14 residues. The V gene end was trimmed by 5 bases and the J gene end by 5 bases; junction bases not matched to a gene: 11. The V gene's germline CDR1 is SQVTM and CDR2 ANQGSEA. The CDR3 is CSVPRGGTIYGYTF. The CDR3 DNA follows: TGCAGCGTTCCCAGGGGGGGGACCATATATGGCTACACCTTC.

The rearrangement joins TRBV6-1 to TRBJ2-5, with 8 bases lining up with TRBD2. This CDR3 is 15 amino acids long. The V segment lost 6 bases and the J segment 6 bases; nucleotides outside the gene matches: 12. Germline V gene lookup returns CDR1 MNHNS and CDR2 SASEGT. DNA for the CDR3: TGTGCCAGCAGCCCCGGCGGGGGGCAGAGGCAGACCCAGTACTTC. This gives the protein CASSPGGGQRQTQYF.

The rearrangement joins TRBV6-5 to TRBJ2-3; 7 bases agree with TRBD2. Looked up from germline, CDR1 is MNHEY and CDR2 is SVGAGI. J gave up 14 bases and V 10 bases, and 12 bases lay outside the gene matches. The CDR3 has 11 amino acids. CDR3 coding DNA: TGTGCCATCATGAGCGGGGCCGGGCGGTATTTT. Its translation: CAIMSGAGRYF.

This CDR3 is CASSVNWGQDSNTEAFF. The CDR3 region has the DNA TGTGCCAGCAGCGTAAACTGGGGACAGGACTCGAACACTGAAGCTTTCTTT. The gene calls are TRBV5-4 and TRBJ1-1, with 8 bases lining up with TRBD1. The CDR3 is 17 amino acids. V dropped 4 bases and J dropped 1; count of bases not matched to a gene: 12. Germline-derived CDR1 and CDR2 are SGHNT and YYREEE (reference sequence).

This clonotype is medium-sized. The rearrangement joins TRBV11-3 to TRBJ2-5; TRBD1 matches 7 bases. The V segment lost 1 base and the J segment 0 bases; nucleotides outside the gene matches: 5. The CDR3 sequence is 16 residues long. Looked up from germline, CDR1 is SGHNT and CDR2 is YENEEA. The CDR3 spells CASSLGQGEYQETQYF. The CDR3 DNA sequence: TGTGCCAGCAGCTTAGGGCAGGGGGAGTACCAAGAGACCCAGTACTTC.